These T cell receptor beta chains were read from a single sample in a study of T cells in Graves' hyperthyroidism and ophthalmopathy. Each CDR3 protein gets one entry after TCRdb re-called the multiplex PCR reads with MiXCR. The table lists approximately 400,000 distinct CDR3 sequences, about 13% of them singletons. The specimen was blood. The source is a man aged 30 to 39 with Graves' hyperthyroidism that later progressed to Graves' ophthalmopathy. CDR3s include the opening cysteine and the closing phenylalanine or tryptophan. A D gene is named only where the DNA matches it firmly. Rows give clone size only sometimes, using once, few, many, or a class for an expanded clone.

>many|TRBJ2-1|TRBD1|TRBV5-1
CASSLDAGGPYNEQFF
TGCGCCAGCAGCTTGGACGCAGGGGGCCCCTACAATGAGCAGTTCTTC
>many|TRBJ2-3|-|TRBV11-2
CASSPLVDTQYF
TGTGCCAGCAGCCCACTAGTAGATACGCAGTATTTT
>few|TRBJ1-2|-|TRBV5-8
CASSLVRRGRSYGYTF
TGTGCCAGCAGCTTGGTGCGCCGGGGGCGATCATATGGCTACACCTTC
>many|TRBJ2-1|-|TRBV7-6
CASSLAYQGNEQFF
TGTGCCAGCAGCTTAGCGTATCAGGGCAATGAGCAGTTCTTC
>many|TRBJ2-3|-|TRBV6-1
CASSPGPRDTDTQYF
TGTGCCAGCAGCCCGGGACCCCGAGACACAGATACGCAGTATTTT
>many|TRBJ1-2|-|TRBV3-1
CASSQGYRGAGGHGYTF
TGTGCCAGCAGCCAAGGGTATCGAGGGGCTGGTGGCCACGGCTACACCTTC
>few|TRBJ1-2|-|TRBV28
CASRLDIPYGYTF
TGTGCCAGCAGACTGGACATTCCCTATGGCTACACCTTC
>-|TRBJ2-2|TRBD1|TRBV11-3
CASSRTGQGRELFF
TGTGCCAGCAGCCGCACAGGACAGGGACGGGAGCTGTTTTTT
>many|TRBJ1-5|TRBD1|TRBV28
CASSSTGRTQPQHF
TGTGCCAGCAGTTCGACAGGGCGGACTCAGCCCCAGCATTTT
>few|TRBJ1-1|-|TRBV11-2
CASSLPRTKTEAFF
TGTGCCAGCAGCTTGCCTAGGACGAAGACTGAAGCTTTCTTT
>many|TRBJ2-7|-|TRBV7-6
CASSLAEFTYEQYF
TGTGCCAGCAGCTTAGCGGAGTTTACCTACGAGCAGTACTTC
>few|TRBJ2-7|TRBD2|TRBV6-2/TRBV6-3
CASRVGGGAHEQYF
TGTGCCAGCAGGGTCGGCGGGGGGGCGCACGAGCAGTACTTC
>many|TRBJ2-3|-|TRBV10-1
CASSSGGLMGTDTQYF
TGCGCCAGCAGTAGTGGGGGGCTTATGGGAACAGATACGCAGTATTTT
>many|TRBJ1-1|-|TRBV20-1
CSAREGVGATEAFF
TGCAGTGCTAGAGAGGGGGTTGGTGCCACTGAAGCTTTCTTT
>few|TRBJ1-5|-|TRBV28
CATRPSVLQPQHF
TGTGCCACCAGGCCTAGTGTACTTCAGCCCCAGCATTTT